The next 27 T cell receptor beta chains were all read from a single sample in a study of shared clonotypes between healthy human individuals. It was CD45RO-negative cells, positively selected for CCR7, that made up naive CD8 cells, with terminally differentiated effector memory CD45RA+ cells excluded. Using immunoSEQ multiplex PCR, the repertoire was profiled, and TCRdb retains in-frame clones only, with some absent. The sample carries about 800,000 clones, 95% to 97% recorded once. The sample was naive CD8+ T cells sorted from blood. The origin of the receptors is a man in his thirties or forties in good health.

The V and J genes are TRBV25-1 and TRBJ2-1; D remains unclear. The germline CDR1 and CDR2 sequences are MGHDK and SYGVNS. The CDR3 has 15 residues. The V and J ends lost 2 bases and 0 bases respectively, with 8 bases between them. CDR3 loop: CASSEHIGSYNEQFF. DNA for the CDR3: TGTGCCAGCAGTGAACACATTGGCTCCTACAATGAGCAGTTCTTC.

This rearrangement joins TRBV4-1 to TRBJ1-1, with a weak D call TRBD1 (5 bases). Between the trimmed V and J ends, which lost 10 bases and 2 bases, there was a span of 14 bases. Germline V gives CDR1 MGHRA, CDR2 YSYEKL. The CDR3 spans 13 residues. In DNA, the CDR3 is TGCGCCACCAGAGGGACCAGCAACACTGAAGCTTTCTTT. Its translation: CATRGTSNTEAFF.

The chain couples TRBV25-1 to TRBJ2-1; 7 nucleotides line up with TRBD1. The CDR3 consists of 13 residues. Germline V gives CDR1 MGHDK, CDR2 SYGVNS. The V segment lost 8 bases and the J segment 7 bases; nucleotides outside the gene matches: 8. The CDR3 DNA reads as TGTGCCAGCCGAGAGACAGGGCCTAATGAGCAGTTCTTC. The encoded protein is CASRETGPNEQFF. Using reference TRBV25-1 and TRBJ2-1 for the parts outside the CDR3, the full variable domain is EADIYQTPRYLVIGTGKKITLECSQTMGHDKMYWYQQDPGMELHLIHYSYGVNSTEKGDLSSESTVSRIRTEHFPLTLESARPSHTSQYLCASRETGPNEQFFGPGTRLTVL.

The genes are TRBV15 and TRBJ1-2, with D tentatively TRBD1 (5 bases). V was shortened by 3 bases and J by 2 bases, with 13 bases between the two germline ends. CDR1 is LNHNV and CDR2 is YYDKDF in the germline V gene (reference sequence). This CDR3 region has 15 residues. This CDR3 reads CATSRTTVQNYGYTF. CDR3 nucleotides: TGTGCCACCAGCAGGACGACAGTCCAGAACTATGGCTACACCTTC.

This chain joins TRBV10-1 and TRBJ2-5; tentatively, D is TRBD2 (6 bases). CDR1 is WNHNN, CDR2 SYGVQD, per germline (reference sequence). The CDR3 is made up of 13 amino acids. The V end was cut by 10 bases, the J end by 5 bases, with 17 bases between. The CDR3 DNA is TGCGCCACAAGCGCGGGGATGGGGGAGACCCAGTACTTC. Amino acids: CATSAGMGETQYF.

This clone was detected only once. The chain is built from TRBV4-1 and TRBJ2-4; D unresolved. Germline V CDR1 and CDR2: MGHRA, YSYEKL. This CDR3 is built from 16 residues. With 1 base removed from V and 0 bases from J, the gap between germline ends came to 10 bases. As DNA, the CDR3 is TGCGCCAGCAGCCAAGCAGAGACTGTAGCCAAAAACATTCAGTACTTC. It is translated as CASSQAETVAKNIQYF.

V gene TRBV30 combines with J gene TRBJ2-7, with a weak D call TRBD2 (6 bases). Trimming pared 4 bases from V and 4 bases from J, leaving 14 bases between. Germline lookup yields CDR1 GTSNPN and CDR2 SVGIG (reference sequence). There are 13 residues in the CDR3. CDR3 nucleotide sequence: TGTGCCTGGACCGGGACTCCATGGTACGAGCAGTACTTC. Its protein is CAWTGTPWYEQYF.

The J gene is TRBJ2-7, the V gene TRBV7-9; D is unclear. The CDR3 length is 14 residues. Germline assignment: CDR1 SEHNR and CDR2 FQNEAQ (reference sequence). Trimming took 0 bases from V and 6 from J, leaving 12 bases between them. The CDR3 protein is CASSLALTPGEQYF. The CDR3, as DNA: TGTGCCAGCAGCTTAGCCTTGACTCCCGGCGAGCAGTACTTC.

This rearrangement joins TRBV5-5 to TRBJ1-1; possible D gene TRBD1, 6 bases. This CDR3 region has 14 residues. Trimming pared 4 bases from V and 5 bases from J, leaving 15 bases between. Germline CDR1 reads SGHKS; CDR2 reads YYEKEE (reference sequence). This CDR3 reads CASSPAGGKTEAFF. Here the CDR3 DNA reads TGTGCCAGCAGCCCGGCGGGGGGCAAAACTGAAGCTTTCTTT.

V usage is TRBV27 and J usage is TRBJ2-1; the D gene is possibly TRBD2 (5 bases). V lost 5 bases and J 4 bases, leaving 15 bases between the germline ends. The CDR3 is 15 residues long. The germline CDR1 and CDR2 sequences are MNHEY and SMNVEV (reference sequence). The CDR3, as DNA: TGTGCCAGCAGTCCCTCTTTGCGGGCATACAATGAGCAGTTCTTC. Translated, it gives CASSPSLRAYNEQFF.

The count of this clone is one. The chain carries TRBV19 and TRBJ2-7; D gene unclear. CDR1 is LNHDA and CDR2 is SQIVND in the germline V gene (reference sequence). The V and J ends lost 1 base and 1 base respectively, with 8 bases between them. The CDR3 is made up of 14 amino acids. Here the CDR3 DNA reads TGTGCCAGTAGTATAGCCACGGCTTCCTACGAGCAGTACTTC. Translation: CASSIATASYEQYF.

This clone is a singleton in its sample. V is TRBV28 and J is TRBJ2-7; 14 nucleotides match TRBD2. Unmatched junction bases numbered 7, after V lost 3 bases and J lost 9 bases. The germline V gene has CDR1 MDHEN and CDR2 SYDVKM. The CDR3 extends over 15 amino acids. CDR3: CASSFRGLAGVRQYF. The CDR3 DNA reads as TGTGCCAGCAGTTTCCGGGGACTAGCGGGAGTCAGGCAGTACTTC.

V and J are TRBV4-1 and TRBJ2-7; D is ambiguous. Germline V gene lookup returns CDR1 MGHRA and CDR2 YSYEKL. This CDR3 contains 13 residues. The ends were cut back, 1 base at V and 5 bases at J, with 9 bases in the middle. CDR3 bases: TGCGCCAGCAGCCAAGGAATGGTGGACGAGCAGTACTTC. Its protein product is CASSQGMVDEQYF.

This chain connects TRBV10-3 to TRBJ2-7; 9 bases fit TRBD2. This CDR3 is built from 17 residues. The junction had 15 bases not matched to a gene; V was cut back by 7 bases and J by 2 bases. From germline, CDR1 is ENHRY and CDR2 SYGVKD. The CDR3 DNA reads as TGTGCCATCACCAAACAGGGTTCTAGCGGGATACCCTACGAGCAGTACTTC. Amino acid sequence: CAITKQGSSGIPYEQYF.

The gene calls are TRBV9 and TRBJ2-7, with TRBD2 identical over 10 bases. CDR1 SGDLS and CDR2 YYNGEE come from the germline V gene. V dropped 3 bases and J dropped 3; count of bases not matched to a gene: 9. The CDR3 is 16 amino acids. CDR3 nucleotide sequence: TGTGCCAGCAGCGGGGGAGCGGGAGGGACCGGCTACGAGCAGTACTTC. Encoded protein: CASSGGAGGTGYEQYF.

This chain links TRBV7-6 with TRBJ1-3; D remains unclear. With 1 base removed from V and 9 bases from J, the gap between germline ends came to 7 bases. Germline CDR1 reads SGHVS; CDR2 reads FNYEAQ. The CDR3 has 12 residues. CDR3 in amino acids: CASSLDQRTIYF. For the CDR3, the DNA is TGTGCCAGCAGCTTAGACCAACGCACCATATATTTT.

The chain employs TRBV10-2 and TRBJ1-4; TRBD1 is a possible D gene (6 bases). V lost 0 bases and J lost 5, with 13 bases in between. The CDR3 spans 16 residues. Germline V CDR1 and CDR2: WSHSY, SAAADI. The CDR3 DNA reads TGCGCCAGCAGTGAGTCGACTGGACAGTTAAATGAAAAACTGTTTTTT. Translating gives CASSESTGQLNEKLFF.

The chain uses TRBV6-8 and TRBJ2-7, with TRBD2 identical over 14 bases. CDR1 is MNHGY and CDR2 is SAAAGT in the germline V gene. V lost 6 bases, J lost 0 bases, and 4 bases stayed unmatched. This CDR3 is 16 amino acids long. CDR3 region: CASRSGLAGASYEQYF. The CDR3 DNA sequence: TGTGCCAGCAGATCGGGACTAGCGGGAGCCTCCTACGAGCAGTACTTC.

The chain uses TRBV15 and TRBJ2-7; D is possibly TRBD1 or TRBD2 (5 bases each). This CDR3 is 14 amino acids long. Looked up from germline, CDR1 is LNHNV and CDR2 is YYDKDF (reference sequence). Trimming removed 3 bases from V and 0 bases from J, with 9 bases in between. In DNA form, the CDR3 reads TGTGCCACCAGCAGCCGGGACGGCTCCTACGAGCAGTACTTC. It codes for CATSSRDGSYEQYF.

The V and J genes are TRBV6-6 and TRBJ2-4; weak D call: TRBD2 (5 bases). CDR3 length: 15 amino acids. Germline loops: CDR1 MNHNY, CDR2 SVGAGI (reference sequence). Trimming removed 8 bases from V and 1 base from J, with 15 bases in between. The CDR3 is CASFDGVAAKNIQYF. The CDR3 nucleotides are TGTGCCAGCTTCGACGGGGTTGCGGCCAAAAACATTCAGTACTTC.

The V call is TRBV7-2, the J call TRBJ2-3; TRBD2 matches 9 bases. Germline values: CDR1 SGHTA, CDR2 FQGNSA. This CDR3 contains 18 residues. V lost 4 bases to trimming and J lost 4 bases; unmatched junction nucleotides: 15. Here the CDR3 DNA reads TGTGCCAGCAGCTCCGACCCCAATGATGCGGGAGGGCCAGATACGCAGTATTTT. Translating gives CASSSDPNDAGGPDTQYF.

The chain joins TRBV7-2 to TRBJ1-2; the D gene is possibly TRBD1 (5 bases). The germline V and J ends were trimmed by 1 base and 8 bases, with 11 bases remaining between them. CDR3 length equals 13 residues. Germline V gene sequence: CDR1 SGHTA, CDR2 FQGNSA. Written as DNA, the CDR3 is TGTGCCAGCAGCTTAGGAGGGGTGGAAGGCTACACCTTC. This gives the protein CASSLGGVEGYTF.

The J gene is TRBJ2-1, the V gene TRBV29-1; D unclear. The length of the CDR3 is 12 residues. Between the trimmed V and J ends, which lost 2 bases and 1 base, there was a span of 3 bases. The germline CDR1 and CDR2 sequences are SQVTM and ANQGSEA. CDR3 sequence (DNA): TGCAGCGTTGAAAAGTCCTACAATGAGCAGTTCTTC. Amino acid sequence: CSVEKSYNEQFF.

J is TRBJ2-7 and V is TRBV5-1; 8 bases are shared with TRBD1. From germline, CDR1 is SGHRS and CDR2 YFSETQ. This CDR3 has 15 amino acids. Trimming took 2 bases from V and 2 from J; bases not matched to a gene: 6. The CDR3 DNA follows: TGCGCCAGCAGCTTAACCACAGGGGGACCCTACGAGCAGTACTTC. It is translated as CASSLTTGGPYEQYF.

CDR3 sequence reads: CASNSIRSGANVLTF. The CDR3 DNA sequence: TGTGCCAGCAATAGCATCCGCTCTGGGGCCAACGTCCTGACTTTC. This chain links TRBV6-5 with TRBJ2-6; D is ambiguous. The CDR3 is made up of 15 amino acids. Trimming removed 7 bases from V and 0 bases from J, with 10 bases in between. CDR1 is MNHEY, CDR2 SVGAGI, per germline.

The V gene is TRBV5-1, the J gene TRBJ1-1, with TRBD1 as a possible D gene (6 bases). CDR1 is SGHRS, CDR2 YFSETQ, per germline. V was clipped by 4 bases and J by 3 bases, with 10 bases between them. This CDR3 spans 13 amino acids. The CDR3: CASSETGYTEAFF. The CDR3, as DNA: TGCGCCAGCAGCGAAACAGGGTACACTGAAGCTTTCTTT.

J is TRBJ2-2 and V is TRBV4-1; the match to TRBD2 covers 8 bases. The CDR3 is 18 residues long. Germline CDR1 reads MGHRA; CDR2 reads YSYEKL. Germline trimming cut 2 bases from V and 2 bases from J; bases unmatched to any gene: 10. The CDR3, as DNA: TGCGCCAGCAGCCAATTTTTGCGGGAGGATCATAACACCGGGGAGCTGTTTTTT. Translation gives CASSQFLREDHNTGELFF.